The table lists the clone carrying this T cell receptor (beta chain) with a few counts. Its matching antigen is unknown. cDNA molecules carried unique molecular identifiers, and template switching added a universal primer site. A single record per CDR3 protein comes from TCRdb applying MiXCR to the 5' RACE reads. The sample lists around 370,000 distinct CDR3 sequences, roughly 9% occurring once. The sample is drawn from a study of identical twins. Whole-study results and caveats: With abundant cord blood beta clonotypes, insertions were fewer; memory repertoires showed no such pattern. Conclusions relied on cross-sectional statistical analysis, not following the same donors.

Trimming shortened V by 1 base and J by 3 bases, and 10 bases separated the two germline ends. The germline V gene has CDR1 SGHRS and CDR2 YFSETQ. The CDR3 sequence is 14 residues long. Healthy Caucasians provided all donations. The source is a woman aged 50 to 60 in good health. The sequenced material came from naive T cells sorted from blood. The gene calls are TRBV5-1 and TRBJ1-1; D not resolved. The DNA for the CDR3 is TGCGCCAGCAGCTTGTCTGGGAGGGACACTGAAGCTTTCTTT. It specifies CASSLSGRDTEAFF.